This T cell receptor (beta chain) was sequenced for a study of blood T cell repertoires in COVID-19. Study background: Sites in the United States, Italy and Spain provided acute and convalescent COVID-19 samples. T cells, B-cell-depleted T cells, or PBMCs supplied cDNA or gDNA.

Per germline, CDR1 SGHTA and CDR2 FQGNSA. The V gene end was trimmed by 5 bases and the J gene end by 2 bases; junction bases not matched to a gene: 5. This CDR3 spans 14 amino acids. Data came from immunoSEQ multiplex PCR; TCRdb stores just in-frame clones and leaves some out. The repertoire consists of 410,000 or so clones, with around 91% occurring once and the leading ten covering 1.5% to 1.7%. This clonotype was obtained from a woman in her forties with COVID-19, enrolled during active disease. Source material: peripheral blood. This sequence joins TRBV7-2 and TRBJ2-5; 7 bases match TRBD1. CDR3 sequence: CASSLGTVQETQYF. Here the CDR3 DNA reads TGTGCCAGCAGCCTCGGGACAGTACAAGAGACCCAGTACTTC.